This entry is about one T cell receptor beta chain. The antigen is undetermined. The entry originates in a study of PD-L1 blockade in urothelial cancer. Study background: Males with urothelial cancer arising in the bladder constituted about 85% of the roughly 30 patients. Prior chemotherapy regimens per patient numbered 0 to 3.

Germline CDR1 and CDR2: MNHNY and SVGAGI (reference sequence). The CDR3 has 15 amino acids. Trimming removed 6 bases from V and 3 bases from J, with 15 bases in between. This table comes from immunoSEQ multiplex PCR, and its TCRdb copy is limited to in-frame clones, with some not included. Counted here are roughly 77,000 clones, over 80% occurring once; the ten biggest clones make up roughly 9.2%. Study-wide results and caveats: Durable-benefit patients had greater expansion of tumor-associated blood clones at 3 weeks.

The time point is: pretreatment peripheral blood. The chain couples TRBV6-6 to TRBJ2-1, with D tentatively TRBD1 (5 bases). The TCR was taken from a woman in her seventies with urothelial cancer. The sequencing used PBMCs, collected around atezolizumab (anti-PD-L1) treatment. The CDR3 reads CASSPQAGIYNEQFF. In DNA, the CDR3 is TGTGCCAGCAGCCCCCAGGCAGGGATCTACAATGAGCAGTTCTTC.